Shown below are 2 T cell receptor beta chains from a single sample sequenced in a study of blood T cell repertoires in COVID-19. Data came from immunoSEQ multiplex PCR; TCRdb stores just in-frame clones and leaves some out. The data show some 270,000 clones, 70% to 90% seen once. The source material was PBMCs or T cells enriched from blood (not recorded which). The origin of the receptors is a woman between 50 and 59 years old with acute COVID-19.

The chain employs TRBV29-1 and TRBJ2-7; 9 bases fit TRBD1. The trim removed 6 bases at V and 4 bases at J, leaving 10 bases unmatched. The V gene's germline CDR1 is SQVTM and CDR2 ANQGSEA. The CDR3 runs to 14 residues. This CDR3 is CSVLKQGATYEQYF. The CDR3 nucleotides are TGCAGCGTATTAAAACAGGGGGCAACGTACGAGCAGTACTTC.

The chain is built from TRBV4-3 and TRBJ1-2; 8 nucleotides line up with TRBD1. The V segment lost 4 bases and the J segment 4 bases; nucleotides outside the gene matches: 8. Germline V CDR1 and CDR2: LGHNA, YSLEER. The CDR3 length is 15 residues. CDR3 coding DNA: TGCGCCAGCAGCCCGAACAGGGGGACGCGCTATGGCTACACCTTC. Amino acid sequence: CASSPNRGTRYGYTF.